These T cell receptor beta chains were read from a single sample in a study of T cell responses to AZD1222 COVID-19 vaccine. The assay was immunoSEQ multiplex PCR, and TCRdb's table has in-frame clones only and misses some. Of 25,000 to 30,000 clones in the sample, about 92% are singletons; the top ten hold roughly 8.4%. The sample was peripheral blood, taken 28 days after the second AZD1222 dose. These receptors were obtained from an adult who received the AZD1222 COVID-19 vaccine. Both conserved end residues are part of each CDR3. D genes are given only for firm matches. Clone size, where shown, is once, few, many, or a class for clones that have expanded.

D: .; size: .; V: TRBV12-3/TRBV12-4; J: TRBJ1-5; CDR3: CASSSQYQPQHF; DNA: TGTGCCAGCAGCTCCCAGTATCAGCCCCAGCATTTT
D: .; size: few; V: TRBV11-3; J: TRBJ2-3; CDR3: CASSLSGASSADTQYF; DNA: TGTGCCAGCAGCTTGTCGGGGGCTTCGTCCGCAGATACGCAGTATTTT
D: TRBD1; size: .; V: TRBV5-1; J: TRBJ1-2; CDR3: CASSKGTVNYGYTF; DNA: TGCGCCAGCAGCAAAGGGACAGTAAACTATGGCTACACCTTC
D: .; size: .; V: TRBV6-5; J: TRBJ1-5; CDR3: CASSYSRGQPQHF; DNA: TGTGCCAGCAGTTATTCTCGGGGACAGCCCCAGCATTTT
D: .; size: .; V: TRBV27; J: TRBJ2-7; CDR3: CASSWTLSREQYF; DNA: TGTGCCAGCAGTTGGACCCTCAGCCGGGAGCAGTACTTC
D: TRBD1; size: .; V: TRBV28; J: TRBJ1-5; CDR3: CASRPTSRGRMGQPQHF; DNA: TGTGCCAGCAGGCCAACATCGAGGGGGCGCATGGGTCAGCCCCAGCATTTT
D: .; size: .; V: TRBV23-1; J: TRBJ2-7; CDR3: CASSQSIAYTLCEQYF; DNA: TGCGCCAGCAGTCAATCGATCGCATACACCCTCTGCGAGCAGTACTTC
D: .; size: .; V: TRBV4-3; J: TRBJ2-5; CDR3: CASSQDFRDGATQYF; DNA: TGCGCCAGCAGCCAGGACTTCCGGGACGGAGCGACCCAGTACTTC
D: TRBD2; size: .; V: TRBV5-6; J: TRBJ2-1; CDR3: CASSPWGGSSYNEQFF; DNA: TGTGCCAGCAGCCCCTGGGGCGGGAGCTCCTACAATGAGCAGTTCTTC
D: TRBD1; size: few; V: TRBV7-3; J: TRBJ2-1; CDR3: CASSFGTGTYNEQFF; DNA: TGTGCCAGCAGCTTCGGGACAGGGACCTACAATGAGCAGTTCTTC
D: .; size: .; V: TRBV27; J: TRBJ1-4; CDR3: CASSLGGIREKLFF; DNA: TGTGCCAGCAGTCTAGGGGGAATTAGGGAAAAACTGTTTTTT
D: .; size: .; V: TRBV15; J: TRBJ1-2; CDR3: CATSRELAGGYTF; DNA: TGTGCCACCAGCAGAGAGTTAGCGGGGGGCTACACCTTC
D: TRBD1; size: .; V: TRBV5-1; J: TRBJ1-2; CDR3: CASSLDRQGKNYGYTF; DNA: TGCGCCAGCAGCTTGGATCGACAGGGAAAAAACTATGGCTACACCTTC
D: TRBD1; size: .; V: TRBV7-2; J: TRBJ2-7; CDR3: CASSFQTGPSYEQYF; DNA: TGTGCCAGCAGCTTCCAGACAGGGCCCTCCTACGAGCAGTACTTC
D: TRBD1; size: .; V: TRBV6-5; J: TRBJ1-5; CDR3: CASSVDRGERPQHF; DNA: TGTGCCAGCAGCGTGGACAGGGGTGAGAGGCCCCAGCATTTT
D: .; size: .; V: TRBV27; J: TRBJ1-1; CDR3: CASSWTGNTEAFF; DNA: TGTGCCAGCAGTTGGACGGGGAACACTGAAGCTTTCTTT
D: .; size: once; V: TRBV11-3; J: TRBJ2-7; CDR3: CASSLDDFGGQYF; DNA: TGTGCCAGCAGCTTAGATGATTTCGGCGGGCAGTACTTC
D: .; size: .; V: TRBV6-4; J: TRBJ2-7; CDR3: CASRTSGEQYF; DNA: TGTGCCAGCAGAACGTCGGGGGAGCAGTACTTC
D: TRBD2; size: .; V: TRBV5-1; J: TRBJ2-2; CDR3: CASSLVGLASGELFF; DNA: TGCGCCAGCAGCTTGGTGGGACTAGCGTCCGGGGAGCTGTTTTTT
D: .; size: once; V: TRBV6-1; J: TRBJ1-6; CDR3: CASSPPDSPLHF; DNA: TGTGCCAGCAGTCCACCTGATTCACCCCTCCACTTT